This T cell receptor (beta chain) was identified in a study of shared clonotypes between healthy human individuals. Sequencing was performed with immunoSEQ multiplex PCR; in TCRdb, only in-frame clones are kept and a portion is missing. The table shows about 980,000 clones, with roughly 72% occurring only once. V lost 6 bases, J lost 7 bases, and 7 bases stayed unmatched. Germline V gene sequence: CDR1 SEHNR, CDR2 FQNEAQ (reference sequence). The CDR3 loop spans 14 amino acids. Material: memory CD4+ T cells sorted from blood. Subset: CD45RA-negative fraction. The receptor's source is a man aged 18 to 29 in good health. The J gene is TRBJ2-7, the V gene TRBV7-9; 12 bases line up with TRBD1. The CDR3 sequence is CASRLGQGAGEQYF. The CDR3 nucleotides read TGTGCCAGCAGATTGGGACAGGGGGCGGGAGAGCAGTACTTC.